This T cell receptor (beta chain) is from a study of a mutant IDH1 vaccine in newly diagnosed glioma. On the study more broadly: Vaccination started 4-6 weeks after radiotherapy alone, or with temozolomide cycles. Treated patients showed a male proportion of around 62%, a female proportion of around 40%, and a mean age of roughly 40 years. General observations from the study: Pseudoprogression appears to have had no connection to changes in top peripheral T cell clonotypes.

The assay was immunoSEQ multiplex PCR, and TCRdb's table has in-frame clones only and misses some. The profile shows about 24,000 clones, 70% to 85% of them singletons. Noted time point: week 11, during vaccination. With topical imiquimod, each dose of the vaccine consisted of 300 ug of mutant IDH1 20-mer peptide. New WHO grade 3 or 4 astrocytomas that were IDH1-mutant and ATRX-lost occurred in the donors. With regard to this clone: Antigen specificity is unknown.

Germline V gene lookup returns CDR1 SGHNT and CDR2 YYREEE (reference sequence). Losses at the gene ends were 10 bases for V and 7 bases for J; bases not matched to a gene: 9. This CDR3 has 12 residues. The input for sequencing was PBMCs, taken from a glioma patient whose treatment included an IDH1 peptide vaccine. This TCR was recovered from a man aged 35 to 55 with glioma. The chain is built from TRBV5-4 and TRBJ2-5, with 8 bases lining up with TRBD1. The CDR3 spells CALRGQGGTQYF. CDR3 in DNA: TGTGCCCTACGCGGACAGGGAGGGACCCAGTACTTC.